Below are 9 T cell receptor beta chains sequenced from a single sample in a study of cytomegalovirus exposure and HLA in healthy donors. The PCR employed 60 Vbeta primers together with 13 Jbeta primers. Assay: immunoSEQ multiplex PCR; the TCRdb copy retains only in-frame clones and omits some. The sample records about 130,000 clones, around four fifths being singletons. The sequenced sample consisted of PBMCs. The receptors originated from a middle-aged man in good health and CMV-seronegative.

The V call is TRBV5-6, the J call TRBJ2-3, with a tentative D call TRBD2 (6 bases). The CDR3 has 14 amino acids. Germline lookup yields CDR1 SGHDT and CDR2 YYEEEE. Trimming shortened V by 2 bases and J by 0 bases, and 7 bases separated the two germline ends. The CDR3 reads CASSLGGSTDTQYF. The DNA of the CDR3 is TGTGCCAGCAGCTTAGGAGGGAGCACAGATACGCAGTATTTT.

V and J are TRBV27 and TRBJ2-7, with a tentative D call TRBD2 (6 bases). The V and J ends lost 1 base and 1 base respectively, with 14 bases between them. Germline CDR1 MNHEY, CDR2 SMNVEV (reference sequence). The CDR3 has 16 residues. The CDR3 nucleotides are TGTGCCAGCAGTTTATATGCGGGACTGCTGTCCTACGAGCAGTACTTC. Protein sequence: CASSLYAGLLSYEQYF.

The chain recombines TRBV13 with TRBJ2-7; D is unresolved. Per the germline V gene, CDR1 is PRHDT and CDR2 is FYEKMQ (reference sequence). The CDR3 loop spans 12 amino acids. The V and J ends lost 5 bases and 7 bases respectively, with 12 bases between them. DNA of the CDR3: TGTGCCAGCAGCCCCCACCACATGGAGCAGTACTTC. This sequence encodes CASSPHHMEQYF.

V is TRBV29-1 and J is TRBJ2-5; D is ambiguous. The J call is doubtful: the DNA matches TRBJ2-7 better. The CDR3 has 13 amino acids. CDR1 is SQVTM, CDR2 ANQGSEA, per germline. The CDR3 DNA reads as TGCAGCGTTGAAGATCCCGTTACCTACGAGCAGTACTTC. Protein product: CSVEDPVTYEQYF.

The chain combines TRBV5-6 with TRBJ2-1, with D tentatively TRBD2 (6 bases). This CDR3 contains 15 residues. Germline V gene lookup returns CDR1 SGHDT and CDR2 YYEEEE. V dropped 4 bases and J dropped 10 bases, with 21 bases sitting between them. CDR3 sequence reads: CASSPPGLTRGEQFF. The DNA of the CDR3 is TGTGCCAGCAGCCCTCCGGGACTCACTCGGGGGGAGCAGTTCTTC.

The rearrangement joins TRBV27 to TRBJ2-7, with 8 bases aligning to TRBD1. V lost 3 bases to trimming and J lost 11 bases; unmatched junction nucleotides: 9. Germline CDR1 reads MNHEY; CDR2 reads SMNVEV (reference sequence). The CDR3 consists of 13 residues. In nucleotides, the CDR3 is TGTGCCAGCAGTTTCCGACAGGGGTTAGTAAAGTACTTC. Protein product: CASSFRQGLVKYF.

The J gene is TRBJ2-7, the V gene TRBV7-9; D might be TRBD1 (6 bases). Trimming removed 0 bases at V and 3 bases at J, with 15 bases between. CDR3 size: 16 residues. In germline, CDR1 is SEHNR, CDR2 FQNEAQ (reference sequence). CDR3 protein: CASSLAVGGALYEQYF. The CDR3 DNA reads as TGTGCCAGCAGCTTAGCGGTAGGGGGTGCCCTCTACGAGCAGTACTTC.

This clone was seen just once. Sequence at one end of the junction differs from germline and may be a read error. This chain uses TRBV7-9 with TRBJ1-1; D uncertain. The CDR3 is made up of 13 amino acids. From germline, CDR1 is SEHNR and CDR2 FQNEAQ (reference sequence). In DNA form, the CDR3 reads TGTTCCAGCAGCTTAGAATCTAACACTGAAGCTTTCTTT. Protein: CSSSLESNTEAFF.

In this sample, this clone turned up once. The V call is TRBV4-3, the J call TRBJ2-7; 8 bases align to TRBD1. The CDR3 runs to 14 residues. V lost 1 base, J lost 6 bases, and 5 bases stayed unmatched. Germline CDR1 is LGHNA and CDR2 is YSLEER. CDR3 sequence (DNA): TGCGCCAGCAGCCAAGGGACAGGGACCGCCGAGCAGTACTTC. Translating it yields CASSQGTGTAEQYF.